What follows are 30 T cell receptor beta chains derived from one specimen sequenced in a study of regulatory T cells in long-lasting Graves disease. Documented time point: newly diagnosed GD, antithyroid drugs for less than 3 months. PBMCs provided the RNA from which the TCR library was made. Building the TCR beta libraries relied on iRepertoire HTBI primers, and CDR3 regions underwent Arm-PCR. A single record per CDR3 protein comes from TCRdb applying MiXCR to the multiplex PCR reads. Of 530,000 or so distinct CDR3 sequences in the sample, about 13% are singletons; the top ten hold about 9.1%. This same sample was also taken into another study, of T cells in Graves' hyperthyroidism and ophthalmopathy.

The material was peripheral blood mononuclear cells (PBMCs), obtained at new diagnosis, from a patient treated with antithyroid drugs. The receptors here all came from a man aged 30-40 years with Graves disease.

This clonotype occurred many times. The rearrangement links TRBV27 to TRBJ2-1; 7 bases map to TRBD1. J gave up 7 bases and V 4 bases, and 10 bases lay outside the gene matches. CDR1 and CDR2 from the germline V gene are MNHEY and SMNVEV (reference sequence). The CDR3 spans 15 residues. As DNA, the CDR3 is TGTGCCAGCAGTTGGACAGGTGCTATGGGGAATGAGCAGTTCTTC. Translated, it gives CASSWTGAMGNEQFF.

The chain recombines TRBV27 with TRBJ2-2; 11 bases line up with TRBD1. Germline V gene data show CDR1 as MNHEY and CDR2 as SMNVEV (reference sequence). This CDR3 has 17 residues. V was pared by 6 bases and J by 4 bases, with 10 bases of the junction left unmatched. The CDR3 spells CASSRTGQGAGTGELFF. The CDR3 region has the DNA TGTGCCAGCAGCCGAACCGGACAGGGGGCCGGCACCGGGGAGCTGTTTTTT.

Ten or more counts support this clonotype. The chain uses TRBV27 and TRBJ2-7, with 7 bases fitting TRBD2. In germline, CDR1 is MNHEY, CDR2 SMNVEV (reference sequence). The CDR3 totals 13 residues. The V and J ends lost 7 bases and 1 base, in that order; junction bases with no gene match: 4. The CDR3 nucleotides read TGTGCCAGCATGAGCGGGAATTCCTACGAGCAGTACTTC. This translates into CASMSGNSYEQYF.

In its sample, this clonotype was seen many times. The chain employs TRBV20-1 and TRBJ2-5; D uncertain. Per germline, CDR1 DFQATT and CDR2 SNEGSKA (reference sequence). V lost 6 bases and J 0 bases, leaving 8 bases between the germline ends. CDR3 size: 12 residues. The CDR3 region is CSAAGNQETQYF. The CDR3 nucleotides read TGCAGTGCCGCTGGGAACCAAGAGACCCAGTACTTC.

As to this clonotype: A clone one base away is much larger, so this may be a read error. This chain connects TRBV7-2 to TRBJ1-5; no clear D gene. The ends were cut back, 7 bases at V and 4 bases at J, with 11 bases in the middle. The CDR3 spans 13 residues. Germline V CDR1 and CDR2: SGHTA, FQGNSA. The CDR3: CASKARENQPQHF. CDR3 DNA sequence: TGTGCCAGCAAGGCCCGGGAAAATCAGCCCCAGCATTTT.

The chain links TRBV20-1 to TRBJ2-7, with TRBD1 matching over 10 bases. The germline V gene encodes CDR1 DFQATT and CDR2 SNEGSKA (reference sequence). The CDR3 runs 17 residues. The V gene end was trimmed by 6 bases and the J gene end by 1 base; junction bases not matched to a gene: 15. CDR3 loop: CSAGDRGLSEDSYEQYF. The CDR3 DNA follows: TGCAGTGCCGGGGACAGGGGCTTATCAGAGGATTCCTACGAGCAGTACTTC.

This clonotype was found many times. The V gene is TRBV13, the J gene TRBJ2-5; D is unresolved. Germline CDR1 PRHDT, CDR2 FYEKMQ (reference sequence). The CDR3 runs to 14 residues. The germline V and J ends were trimmed by 5 bases and 2 bases, with 12 bases remaining between them. CDR3 residues: CASSAPDQQETQYF. The CDR3 DNA reads TGTGCCAGCAGCGCTCCGGACCAACAAGAGACCCAGTACTTC.

The chain couples TRBV20-1 to TRBJ2-2, with D unclear. There are 19 residues in the CDR3. V dropped 1 base and J dropped 2 bases, with 23 bases sitting between them. Germline CDR1 reads DFQATT; CDR2 reads SNEGSKA (reference sequence). For the CDR3, the DNA is TGCAGTGCTAGAGCTGGATGGGGTGGTGGTCTTCGAAACACCGGGGAGCTGTTTTTT. Its protein is CSARAGWGGGLRNTGELFF.

This clonotype was seen repeatedly, ten times or more. A read error may produce the germline difference seen at one junction end. V and J are TRBV28 and TRBJ2-1; a weak D match, TRBD2 (6 bases). Germline values: CDR1 MDHEN, CDR2 SYDVKM. The CDR3 sequence is 13 residues long. As DNA, the CDR3 is TGTGCAAGCATGGCGGGAACGTACAATGAGCAGTTCTTC. Protein: CASMAGTYNEQFF.

This clonotype was seen ten or more times. The chain combines TRBV10-2 with TRBJ1-2, with D possibly matching TRBD1 (6 bases). CDR3 length equals 12 residues. Trimming cost V 3 bases and J 8 bases, with 10 bases left between them. In germline, CDR1 is WSHSY, CDR2 SAAADI. CDR3 amino acids: CASSEDRWGYTF. The CDR3 DNA is TGCGCCAGCAGTGAAGACAGGTGGGGCTACACCTTC.

This clonotype turned up a few times. The chain combines TRBV9 with TRBJ2-3; 7 bases are a match to TRBD2. Germline loops: CDR1 SGDLS, CDR2 YYNGEE. The CDR3 runs to 14 residues. V gave up 6 bases and J gave up 1 base; unmatched junction bases: 5. The CDR3 coding sequence is TGTGCCAGCACCAACAGCGGGGGCACAGATACGCAGTATTTT. It encodes CASTNSGGTDTQYF.

This clonotype came up many times. This chain links TRBV12-3 or TRBV12-4 with TRBJ1-1; D remains unclear. V was clipped by 3 bases and J by 8 bases, with 10 bases between them. The CDR3 has 12 residues. The CDR3, as DNA: TGTGCCAGCAGTTTGGGCCTTGGCGAAGCTTTCTTT. It is translated as CASSLGLGEAFF.

This clonotype was counted many times. The chain combines TRBV29-1 with TRBJ1-6; 10 positions match TRBD1. Germline CDR1 SQVTM, CDR2 ANQGSEA. Unmatched junction bases numbered 8, after V lost 5 bases and J lost 7 bases. This CDR3 region has 15 residues. CDR3 nucleotides: TGCAGCGTTCGACAGGGGGCAAATCTAAATTCACCCCTCCACTTT. Protein: CSVRQGANLNSPLHF.

This clonotype was counted at least ten times. The chain uses TRBV7-2 and TRBJ2-7; D remains unclear. The germline V gene has CDR1 SGHTA and CDR2 FQGNSA. Between the trimmed V and J ends, which lost 5 bases and 1 base, there was a span of 18 bases. This CDR3 is built from 16 residues. Here the CDR3 reads CASSPTTGFGSYEQYF. DNA of the CDR3: TGTGCCAGCAGCCCCACAACGGGTTTTGGTTCCTACGAGCAGTACTTC.

This clonotype was seen repeatedly, ten times or more. V is TRBV12-3 or TRBV12-4 and J is TRBJ1-6; 8 bases agree with TRBD1. V was clipped by 2 bases and J by 7 bases; unmatched bases: 1. CDR3 length: 14 residues. The CDR3 loop is CASSLWDRNSPLHF. The CDR3 DNA sequence: TGTGCCAGCAGTTTATGGGACAGGAATTCACCCCTCCACTTT.

The chain carries TRBV29-1 and TRBJ2-5; 14 bases match TRBD2. TRBJ2-1 matches the DNA end more closely, so the J call is doubtful. Germline V gene sequence: CDR1 SQVTM, CDR2 ANQGSEA. The CDR3 loop spans 18 amino acids. CDR3 amino acids: CSVEKGTSGSPSYNEQFF. The CDR3 DNA is TGCAGCGTTGAAAAAGGGACTAGCGGGAGTCCCTCCTACAATGAGCAGTTCTTC.

This clonotype has more than one count but fewer than ten. At one boundary the junction diverges from the germline segment, which might be a read error. The chain has TRBV20-1 and TRBJ2-3; D is ambiguous. CDR3 length: 14 amino acids. Per the germline V gene, CDR1 is DFQATT and CDR2 is SNEGSKA (reference sequence). The CDR3 bases are TGCAGTGCTAGTGTAGACACCTCCACAAATACGCAGTATTTT. This codes for CSASVDTSTNTQYF.

This chain joins TRBV20-1 and TRBJ2-7; 7 bases are shared with TRBD1. Germline V CDR1 and CDR2: DFQATT, SNEGSKA (reference sequence). Unmatched junction bases numbered 14, after V lost 6 bases and J lost 6 bases. The CDR3 extends over 14 amino acids. CDR3 sequence (DNA): TGCAGTGCCCCTTTCAGGACAGGCCCCCTCGAGCAGTACTTC. Its protein is CSAPFRTGPLEQYF.

This clonotype was detected many times. The chain couples TRBV7-2 to TRBJ2-4; 7 positions match TRBD2. This CDR3 has 17 amino acids. The V segment lost 4 bases and the J segment 1 base; nucleotides outside the gene matches: 10. Germline V gene sequence: CDR1 SGHTA, CDR2 FQGNSA. The CDR3 DNA reads as TGTGCCAGCAGCTCTGGGACTACCGCGAGGGCCAAAAACATTCAGTACTTC. It encodes CASSSGTTARAKNIQYF.

Comment on this clonotype: A far larger clone is one nucleotide away, so this likely arose from a read error. This chain links TRBV27 with TRBJ2-3; no definite D call. The germline V gene has CDR1 MNHEY and CDR2 SMNVEV (reference sequence). Trimming cost V 8 bases and J 2 bases, with 11 bases left between them. The CDR3 runs to 13 residues. CDR3 loop: CASFPPFTDTQYF. CDR3 coding DNA: TGTGCCAGCTTCCCCCCGTTCACAGATACGCAGTATTTT.

Worth noting for this clonotype: This may stem from a read error, because a much larger clone lies one nucleotide away. The chain has TRBV20-1 and TRBJ2-4, with a tentative D call TRBD2 (7 bases). TRBJ2-1 matches the DNA end more closely, so the J call is doubtful. Per germline, CDR1 DFQATT and CDR2 SNEGSKA (reference sequence). This CDR3 is 15 amino acids long. The chain's CDR3 is CSARDWGGAPNGQFF. In nucleotides, the CDR3 is TGCAGTGCTAGAGATTGGGGGGGCGCCCCCAATGGGCAGTTCTTC.

The V call is TRBV18, the J call TRBJ2-5; 14 bases align to TRBD2. The germline CDR1 and CDR2 sequences are KGHSH and LQKENI. The CDR3 runs to 17 residues. V shed 2 bases, J shed 4 bases, and the junction held 6 bases outside the gene matches. The CDR3 sequence: CASSPTGLAGARETQYF. The CDR3 DNA sequence: TGTGCCAGCTCACCAACGGGACTAGCGGGAGCTCGAGAGACCCAGTACTTC.

CDR3 coding DNA: TGCGCCAGCAGCCAAGCAACGTCAGGGGAGCAGTACTTC. Translated, it gives CASSQATSGEQYF. The chain employs TRBV4-1 and TRBJ2-7, with D possibly being TRBD1 (5 bases). V lost 1 base, J lost 7 bases, and 11 bases lay in between. CDR3 length: 13 residues. Germline values: CDR1 MGHRA, CDR2 YSYEKL.

Ten or more counts support this clonotype. The junction does not match germline at one end; this may be a read error. The chain employs TRBV11-2 and TRBJ2-5, with TRBD2 identical over 13 bases. Per germline, CDR1 SGHAT and CDR2 FQNNGV. The CDR3 runs 15 residues. This chain's CDR3 is CASSRTSGRGETQYF. Here the CDR3 DNA reads TGCGCCAGCAGCCGGACTAGCGGGAGAGGCGAGACCCAGTACTTC.

In its sample, this clonotype was seen many times. V and J are TRBV6-1 and TRBJ1-6, with D uncertain. The ends were cut back, 7 bases at V and 6 bases at J, with 16 bases in the middle. Germline V gives CDR1 MNHNS, CDR2 SASEGT. The CDR3 is made up of 15 amino acids. Written as DNA, the CDR3 is TGTGCCAGCACCGAATTGGGCAGGAGTAATTCACCCCTCCACTTT. This codes for CASTELGRSNSPLHF.

This clonotype was found many times. The chain recombines TRBV2 with TRBJ1-3; D is perhaps TRBD1 (5 bases). This CDR3 has 15 amino acids. Germline V gene lookup returns CDR1 SNHLY and CDR2 FYNNEI. With 6 bases removed from V and 0 bases from J, the gap between germline ends came to 12 bases. This CDR3 reads CASSGQGGSGNTIYF. In DNA, the CDR3 is TGTGCCAGCAGCGGCCAGGGTGGCTCTGGAAACACCATATATTTT.

The table lists this clonotype with many counts. This sequence joins TRBV14 and TRBJ1-1; 8 bases match TRBD1. The CDR3 extends over 16 amino acids. The V segment lost 4 bases and the J segment 3 bases; nucleotides outside the gene matches: 10. Germline V gives CDR1 SGHDN, CDR2 FVKESK. Here the CDR3 DNA reads TGTGCCAGCAGCCCGGGACAGGCCGGACTGGACACTGAAGCTTTCTTT. Translating gives CASSPGQAGLDTEAFF.

This clonotype was seen many times. This chain joins TRBV27 and TRBJ1-1, with D perhaps matching TRBD1 (6 bases). Per germline, CDR1 MNHEY and CDR2 SMNVEV (reference sequence). The CDR3 has 13 residues. Trimming took 5 bases from V and 3 from J, leaving 10 bases between them. The CDR3 loop is CASSLGQHTEAFF. Written as DNA, the CDR3 is TGTGCCAGCAGTCTTGGACAGCACACTGAAGCTTTCTTT.

This clonotype was found many times. V and J are TRBV28 and TRBJ1-5, with D possibly being TRBD1 (5 bases). V lost 7 bases, J lost 6 bases, and 16 bases lay in between. The germline CDR1 and CDR2 sequences are MDHEN and SYDVKM. This CDR3 has 14 residues. The CDR3 DNA reads TGTGCCAGCATGGGCAGGGAAACCGGTCAGCCCCAGCATTTT. Translation: CASMGRETGQPQHF.

This clonotype was seen at least ten times. The CDR3 sequence is CASSLPAGYSPLHF. The CDR3 DNA sequence: TGTGCCAGCAGTCTCCCGGCAGGGTACTCACCCCTCCACTTT. The genes are TRBV28 and TRBJ1-6; tentative D call: TRBD1 (5 bases). V was clipped by 5 bases and J by 10 bases, with 15 bases between them. Germline-derived CDR1 and CDR2 are MDHEN and SYDVKM. The CDR3 totals 14 residues.